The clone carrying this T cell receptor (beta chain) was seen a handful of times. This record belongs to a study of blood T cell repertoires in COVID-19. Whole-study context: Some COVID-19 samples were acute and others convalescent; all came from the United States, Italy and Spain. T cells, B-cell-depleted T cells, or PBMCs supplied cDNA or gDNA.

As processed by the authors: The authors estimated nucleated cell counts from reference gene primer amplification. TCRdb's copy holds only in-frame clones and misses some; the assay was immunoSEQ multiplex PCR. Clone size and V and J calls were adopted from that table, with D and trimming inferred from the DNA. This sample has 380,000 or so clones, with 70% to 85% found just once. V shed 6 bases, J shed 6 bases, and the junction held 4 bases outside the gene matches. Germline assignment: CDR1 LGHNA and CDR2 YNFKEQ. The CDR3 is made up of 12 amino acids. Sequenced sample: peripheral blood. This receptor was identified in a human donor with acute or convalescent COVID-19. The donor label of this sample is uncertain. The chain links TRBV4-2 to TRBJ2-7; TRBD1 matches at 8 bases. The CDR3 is CASSNRGAEQYF. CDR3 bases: TGTGCCAGCAGTAACAGGGGGGCCGAGCAGTACTTC.